This TCR beta chain appears in the sequencing data of a study of cytomegalovirus exposure and HLA in healthy donors. Findings and caveats of the study: According to a later analysis, donors in an Asian-associated ancestry cluster reportedly had fewer N-insertions than the roughly 720-donor mean. Within the data, a cluster of highly shared sequence variants was likely a sequencing artifact.

PCR involved 60 Vbeta and 13 Jbeta primers. Authors' data handling: Approximately 10 million shared chains were among roughly 81 million unique TCR beta chains counted in a later analysis. Some clones are missing from TCRdb's copy, which holds only in-frame ones; the method was immunoSEQ multiplex PCR. That table gives V, J and clone size, and the DNA gave D and trimming. Among about 140,000 clones listed, less than 80% were seen once. Worth noting for this clone: Its antigen remains unidentified.

Sequencing was performed on PBMCs. This clonotype was sampled from a female donor in good health and CMV-seropositive.

CDR3 nucleotide sequence: TGTGCCAGCATGAACAGGGTATACGATGAGCAGTTCTTC. It codes for CASMNRVYDEQFF. This chain links TRBV6-1 with TRBJ2-1; maybe TRBD1 (6 bases). Germline CDR1 is MNHNS and CDR2 is SASEGT. V lost 7 bases and J 8 bases, leaving 15 bases between the germline ends. This CDR3 is built from 13 residues.